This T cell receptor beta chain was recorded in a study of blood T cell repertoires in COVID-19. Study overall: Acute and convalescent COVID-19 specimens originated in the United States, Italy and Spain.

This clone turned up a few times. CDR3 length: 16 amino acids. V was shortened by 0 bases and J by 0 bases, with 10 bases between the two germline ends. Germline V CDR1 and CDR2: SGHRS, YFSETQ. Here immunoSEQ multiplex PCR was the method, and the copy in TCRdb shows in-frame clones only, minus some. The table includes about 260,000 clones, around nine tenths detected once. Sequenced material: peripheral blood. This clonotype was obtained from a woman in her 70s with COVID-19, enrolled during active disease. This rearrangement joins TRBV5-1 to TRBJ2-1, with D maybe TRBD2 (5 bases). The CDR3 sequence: CASSLGGPSSYNEQFF. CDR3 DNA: TGCGCCAGCAGCTTGGGCGGGCCTAGCTCCTACAATGAGCAGTTCTTC.